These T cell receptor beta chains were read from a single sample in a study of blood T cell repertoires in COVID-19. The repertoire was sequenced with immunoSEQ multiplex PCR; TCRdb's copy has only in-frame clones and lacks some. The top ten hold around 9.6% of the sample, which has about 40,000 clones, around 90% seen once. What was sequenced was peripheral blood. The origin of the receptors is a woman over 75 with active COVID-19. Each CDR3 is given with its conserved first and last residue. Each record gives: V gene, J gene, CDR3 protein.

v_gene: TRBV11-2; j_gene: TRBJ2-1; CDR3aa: CASSPIAAPYNEQFF
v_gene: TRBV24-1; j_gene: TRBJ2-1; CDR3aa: CATSDQMTGSSYNEQFF
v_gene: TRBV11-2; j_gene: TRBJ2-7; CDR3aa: CASSLANEQYF
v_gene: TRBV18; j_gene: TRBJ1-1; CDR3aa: CASSRDSGRTEAFF
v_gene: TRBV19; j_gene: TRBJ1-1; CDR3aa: CASSRDTTRTEAFF
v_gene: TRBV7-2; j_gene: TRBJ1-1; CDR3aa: CASSGSLDRGPDTEAFF
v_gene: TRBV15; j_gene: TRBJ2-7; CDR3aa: CATSRDRDSYEQYF
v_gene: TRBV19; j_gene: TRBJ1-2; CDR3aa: CASSIVEADYGYTF
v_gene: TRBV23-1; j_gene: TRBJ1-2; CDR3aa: CASNADRTYGYTF
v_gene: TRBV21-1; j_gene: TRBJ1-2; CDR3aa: CASSLKDREGFYGYTF
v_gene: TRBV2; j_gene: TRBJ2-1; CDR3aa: CASSVLAGVQNEQFF
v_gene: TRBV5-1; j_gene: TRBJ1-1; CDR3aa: CASSLGGMNTEAFF
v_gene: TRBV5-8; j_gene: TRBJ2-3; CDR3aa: CASSSGNKGDTQYF
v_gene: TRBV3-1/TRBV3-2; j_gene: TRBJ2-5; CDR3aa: CASSPRDYQETQYF
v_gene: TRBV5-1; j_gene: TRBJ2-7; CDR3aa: CASSLDNAPGGDEQYF
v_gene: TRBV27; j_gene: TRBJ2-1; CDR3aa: CASSTLKDSRNYNEQFF
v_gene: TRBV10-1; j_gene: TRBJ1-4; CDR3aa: CAAEGGGRAEDEKLFF
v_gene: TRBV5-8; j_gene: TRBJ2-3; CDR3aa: CASSLLRFLSGSTDTQYF
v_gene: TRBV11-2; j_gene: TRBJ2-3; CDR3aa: CASSKLAGGRTDTQYF
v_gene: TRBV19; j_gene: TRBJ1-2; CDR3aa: CASTPGPGGYGYTF
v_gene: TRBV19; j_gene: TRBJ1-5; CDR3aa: CASRRIGQYSNQPQHF
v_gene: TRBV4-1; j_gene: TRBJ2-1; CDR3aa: CASSLRTTGQGYNEQFF
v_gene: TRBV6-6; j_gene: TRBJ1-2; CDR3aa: CASSLHLGTGGTIGYTF
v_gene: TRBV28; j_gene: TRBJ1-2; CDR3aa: CATSLNGGYTF
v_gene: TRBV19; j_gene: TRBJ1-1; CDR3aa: CASSIAGTGANKAFF
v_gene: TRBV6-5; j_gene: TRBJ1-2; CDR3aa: CASRRDRSIGYGYTF
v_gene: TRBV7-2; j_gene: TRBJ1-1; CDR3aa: CASSRDWEWTEAFF
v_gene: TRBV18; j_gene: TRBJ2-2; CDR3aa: CASSLSSGSNTGELFF
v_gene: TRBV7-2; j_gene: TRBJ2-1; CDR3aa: CASSPTQRGDNEQFF
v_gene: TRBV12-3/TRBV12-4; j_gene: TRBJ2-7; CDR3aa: CASSPPLTYEQYF
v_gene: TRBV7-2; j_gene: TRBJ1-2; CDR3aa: CASSLGQSDLYGYTF
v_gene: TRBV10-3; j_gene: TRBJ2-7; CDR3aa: CATGQGDDEQYF
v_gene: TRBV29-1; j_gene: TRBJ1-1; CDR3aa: CSATGGMNTEAFF
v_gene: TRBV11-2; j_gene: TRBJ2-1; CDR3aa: CASGLAGGSNEQFF